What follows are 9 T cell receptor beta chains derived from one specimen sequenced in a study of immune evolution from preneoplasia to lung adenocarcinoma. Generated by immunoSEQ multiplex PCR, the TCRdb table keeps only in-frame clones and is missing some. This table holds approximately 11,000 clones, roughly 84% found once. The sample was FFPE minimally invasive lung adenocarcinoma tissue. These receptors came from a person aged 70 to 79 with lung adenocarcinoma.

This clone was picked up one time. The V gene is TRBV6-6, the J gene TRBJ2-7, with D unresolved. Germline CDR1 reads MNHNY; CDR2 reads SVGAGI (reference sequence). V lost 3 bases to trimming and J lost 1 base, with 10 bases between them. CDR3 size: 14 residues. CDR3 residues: CASSYLAGSYEQYF. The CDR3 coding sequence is TGTGCCAGCAGTTATTTAGCAGGATCCTACGAGCAGTACTTC.

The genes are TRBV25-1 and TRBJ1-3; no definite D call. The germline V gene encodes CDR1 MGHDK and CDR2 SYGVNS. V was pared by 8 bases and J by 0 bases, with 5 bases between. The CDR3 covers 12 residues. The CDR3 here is CASVSSGNTIYF. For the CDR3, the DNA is TGTGCCAGCGTAAGCTCTGGAAACACCATATATTTT.

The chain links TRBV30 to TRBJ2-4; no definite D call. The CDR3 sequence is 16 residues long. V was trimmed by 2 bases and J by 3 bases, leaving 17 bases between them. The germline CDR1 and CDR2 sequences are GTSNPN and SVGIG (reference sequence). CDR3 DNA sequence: TGTGCCTGGAGTACTCCAGGAGCGCAAGGCAAAAACATTCAGTACTTC. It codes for CAWSTPGAQGKNIQYF. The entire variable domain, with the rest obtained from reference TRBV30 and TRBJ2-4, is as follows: SQTIHQWPATLVQPVGSPLSLECTVEGTSNPNLYWYRQAAGRGLQLLFYSVGIGQISSEVPQNLSASRPQDRQFILSSKKLLLSDSGFYLCAWSTPGAQGKNIQYFGAGTRLSVL.

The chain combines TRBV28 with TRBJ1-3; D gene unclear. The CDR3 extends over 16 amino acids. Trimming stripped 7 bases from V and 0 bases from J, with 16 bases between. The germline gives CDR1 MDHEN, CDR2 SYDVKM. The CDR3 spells CASTTSMSPSGNTIYF. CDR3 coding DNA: TGTGCCAGCACTACCTCTATGTCCCCCTCTGGAAACACCATATATTTT.

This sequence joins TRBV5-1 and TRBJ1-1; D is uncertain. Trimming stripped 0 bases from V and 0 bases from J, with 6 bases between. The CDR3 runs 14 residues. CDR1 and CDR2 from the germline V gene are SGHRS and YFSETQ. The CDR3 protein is CASSLGSMNTEAFF. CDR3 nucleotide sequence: TGCGCCAGCAGCTTGGGGAGCATGAACACTGAAGCTTTCTTT.

The CDR3 DNA is TGTGCCTGGAACCAGCGGAACACTGAAGCTTTCTTT. Protein product: CAWNQRNTEAFF. This chain joins TRBV30 and TRBJ1-1; D is unclear. V was clipped by 4 bases and J by 1 base, with 7 bases between them. Germline CDR1 GTSNPN, CDR2 SVGIG (reference sequence). The CDR3 runs to 12 residues. The entire variable domain, with the rest obtained from reference TRBV30 and TRBJ1-1, is as follows: SQTIHQWPATLVQPVGSPLSLECTVEGTSNPNLYWYRQAAGRGLQLLFYSVGIGQISSEVPQNLSASRPQDRQFILSSKKLLLSDSGFYLCAWNQRNTEAFFGQGTRLTVV.

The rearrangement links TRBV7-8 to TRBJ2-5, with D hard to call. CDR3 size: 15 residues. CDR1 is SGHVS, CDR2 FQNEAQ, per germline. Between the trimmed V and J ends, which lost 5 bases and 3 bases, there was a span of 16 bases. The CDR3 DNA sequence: TGTGCCAGCAGCGCCAGATCATTGAACAAAGAGACCCAGTACTTC. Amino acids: CASSARSLNKETQYF.

CDR3 DNA sequence: TGTGCCAGCAGTGAAAGGTATTCGCGTGAGCAGTTCTTC. Amino acid sequence: CASSERYSREQFF. The chain recombines TRBV6-1 with TRBJ2-1; D call uncertain. The V and J ends lost 2 bases and 9 bases respectively, with 11 bases between them. CDR3 size: 13 residues. Germline CDR1 reads MNHNS; CDR2 reads SASEGT.

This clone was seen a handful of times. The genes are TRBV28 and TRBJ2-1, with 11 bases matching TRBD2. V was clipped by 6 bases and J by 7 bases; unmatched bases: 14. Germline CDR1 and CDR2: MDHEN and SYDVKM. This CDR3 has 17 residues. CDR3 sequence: CASSFTSGGPPGNEQFF. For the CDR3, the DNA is TGTGCCAGCAGCTTCACTAGCGGGGGCCCCCCGGGGAATGAGCAGTTCTTC. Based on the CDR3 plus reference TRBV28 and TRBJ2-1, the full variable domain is DVKVTQSSRYLVKRTGEKVFLECVQDMDHENMFWYRQDPGLGLRLIYFSYDVKMKEKGDIPEGYSVSREKKERFSLILESASTNQTSMYLCASSFTSGGPPGNEQFFGPGTRLTVL.